What follows is one T cell receptor beta chain and its context. Antigen specificity is unknown. As for treatment: oral pan-JAK inhibitor, 5-10 mg twice daily. This sample was included in a study of CD8+ T cells in alopecia areata. Reverse transcribed after extraction, RNA yielded cDNA as the sequencing template. Profiling relied on immunoSEQ multiplex PCR, and the TCRdb table lists in-frame clones only, not all of them. Found here are 190,000 or so clones, roughly 50% of them singletons; the top ten hold roughly 13%. The CDR3 length is 13 residues. Trimming took 7 bases from V and 11 from J, leaving 18 bases between them. In germline, CDR1 is MNHEY, CDR2 SMNVEV (reference sequence). Study-wide points: There were many expanded lesional clones persisting in scalp and blood during tofacitinib. For lesional scalp, especially alopecia totalis/universalis, clonality was higher than in normal scalp. Having just one nonresponder leaves the connection between baseline CD8+ expansion and response unresolved.

V gene TRBV27 combines with J gene TRBJ1-5, with D maybe TRBD1 (6 bases). This receptor was taken from a human donor with alopecia areata. The sequencing here drew on CD8+ T cells sorted from blood, taken at week 24, from a patient treated with tofacitinib. In DNA, the CDR3 is TGTGCCAGCATCCCCCCGACAGGCGGTGCCCAGCATTTT. It encodes CASIPPTGGAQHF.